This T cell receptor (beta chain) was captured in a study of OX40 agonist ivuxolimab in advanced cancers. Assay used: immunoSEQ multiplex PCR; TCRdb lists only in-frame clones, some missing. The sample has some 66,000 clones; roughly four fifths are singletons. The sequences come from CD4+ or CD8+ T cells sorted from blood, collected in a trial of the OX40 agonist ivuxolimab. The TCR sequence derives from an adult with an advanced solid tumor such as melanoma, head and neck, liver or kidney cancer.

The DNA for the CDR3 is TGCGCCAGCAGGGGCGGGTCGGGGAGGGCTACCTACGAGCAGTACTTC. Its translation: CASRGGSGRATYEQYF. The chain uses TRBV5-1 and TRBJ2-7, with 7 nucleotides matching TRBD2. This CDR3 is 16 amino acids long. V dropped 5 bases and J dropped 2; count of bases not matched to a gene: 13. CDR1 and CDR2 (germline): SGHRS, YFSETQ.